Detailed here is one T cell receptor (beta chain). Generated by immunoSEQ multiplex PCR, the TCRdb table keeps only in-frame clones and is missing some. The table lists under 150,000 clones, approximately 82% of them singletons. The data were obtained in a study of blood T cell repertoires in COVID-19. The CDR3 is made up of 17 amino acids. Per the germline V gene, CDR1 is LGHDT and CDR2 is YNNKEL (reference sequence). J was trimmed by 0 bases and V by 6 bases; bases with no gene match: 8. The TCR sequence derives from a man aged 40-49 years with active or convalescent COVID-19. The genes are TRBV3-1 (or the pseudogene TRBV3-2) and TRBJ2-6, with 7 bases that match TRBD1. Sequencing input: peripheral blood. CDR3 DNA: TGTGCCAGCAGTTACAGGGGCCTGAGCTCTGGGGCCAACGTCCTGACTTTC. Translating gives CASSYRGLSSGANVLTF.